The 18 T cell receptor beta chains reported below all come from one sample, sequenced in a study of shared T cell receptors in the human thymus. Profiling relied on immunoSEQ multiplex PCR, and the TCRdb table lists in-frame clones only, not all of them. The sample lists approximately 490,000 clones; about four fifths were seen once. This same sample was also part of a study on human thymus T cells.

The sequencing sample was made of thymocytes. These receptors were taken from a boy in the first two years of life with a congenital heart defect.

The genes are TRBV11-2 and TRBJ2-5; D is unclear. CDR1 is SGHAT, CDR2 FQNNGV, per germline. The CDR3 extends over 16 amino acids. V was clipped by 0 bases and J by 2 bases, with 13 bases between them. The CDR3 loop is CASSLELTASQETQYF. The CDR3, as DNA: TGTGCCAGCAGCTTAGAACTTACGGCTAGTCAAGAGACCCAGTACTTC.

The gene calls are TRBV5-1 and TRBJ2-7; D is possibly TRBD2 (5 bases). V lost 1 base and J 4 bases, leaving 12 bases between the germline ends. This CDR3 has 14 residues. The V gene's germline CDR1 is SGHRS and CDR2 YFSETQ. This chain's CDR3 is CASSLRGQQYEQYF. The CDR3 DNA reads as TGCGCCAGCAGCTTGCGCGGGCAGCAGTACGAGCAGTACTTC.

V and J are TRBV5-4 and TRBJ1-1, with 7 bases that match TRBD1. The trim removed 0 bases at V and 3 bases at J, leaving 20 bases unmatched. This CDR3 is 20 amino acids long. The V gene's germline CDR1 is SGHNT and CDR2 YYREEE (reference sequence). The CDR3: CASSLGFHDRASAEDTEAFF. For the CDR3, the DNA is TGTGCCAGCAGCTTGGGGTTCCACGACAGGGCAAGTGCCGAAGACACTGAAGCTTTCTTT.

The rearrangement joins TRBV6-4 to TRBJ1-2; 8 bases match TRBD1. The CDR3 contains 15 residues. V was clipped by 2 bases and J by 2 bases; unmatched bases: 4. Germline CDR1 reads MRHNA; CDR2 reads SNTAGT. The CDR3: CASSDGDRGNYGYTF. DNA for the CDR3: TGTGCCAGCAGTGACGGCGACAGGGGCAACTATGGCTACACCTTC.

CDR3 region: CASSSRPAGSYEQYF. The CDR3, as DNA: TGTGCCAGCAGCTCCCGCCCGGCGGGGTCCTACGAGCAGTACTTC. The chain uses TRBV5-4 and TRBJ2-7; D might be TRBD2 (6 bases). Germline V lookup: CDR1 SGHNT, CDR2 YYREEE (reference sequence). The ends were cut back, 3 bases at V and 1 base at J, with 14 bases in the middle. This CDR3 contains 15 residues.

The rearrangement uses TRBV5-6 and TRBJ2-7, with 14 positions matching TRBD2. With V trimmed by 0 bases and J by 3 bases, 2 bases remained unmatched. This CDR3 has 16 amino acids. The germline V gene has CDR1 SGHDT and CDR2 YYEEEE. For the CDR3, the DNA is TGTGCCAGCAGCTTGGAGGGGACTAGCGGGAGCTACGAGCAGTACTTC. Protein product: CASSLEGTSGSYEQYF. Supplemented by reference TRBV5-6 and TRBJ2-7, the full variable domain reads DAGVTQSPTHLIKTRGQQVTLRCSPKSGHDTVSWYQQALGQGPQFIFQYYEEEERQRGNFPDRFSGHQFPNYSSELNVNALLLGDSALYLCASSLEGTSGSYEQYFGPGTRLTVT.

The chain recombines TRBV5-4 with TRBJ2-2; a weak D match, TRBD2 (6 bases). The CDR3 has 17 amino acids. Trimming removed 4 bases from V and 3 bases from J, with 19 bases in between. CDR1 and CDR2 (germline): SGHNT, YYREEE (reference sequence). This CDR3 is CASSPAPRRDHTGELFF. The CDR3 DNA is TGTGCCAGCAGCCCGGCACCCCGGCGGGACCACACCGGGGAGCTGTTTTTT.

J is TRBJ2-6 and V is TRBV5-4; D unresolved. CDR1 and CDR2 from the germline V gene are SGHNT and YYREEE (reference sequence). The CDR3 length is 16 residues. Trimming left V 2 bases short and J 0 bases short, with 9 bases between. CDR3 coding DNA: TGTGCCAGCAGCTTCCTACGGAGCTCTGGGGCCAACGTCCTGACTTTC. It codes for CASSFLRSSGANVLTF. The whole variable domain, filled in from reference TRBV5-4 and TRBJ2-6, reads ETGVTQSPTHLIKTRGQQVTLRCSSQSGHNTVSWYQQALGQGPQFIFQYYREEENGRGNFPPRFSGLQFPNYSSELNVNALELDDSALYLCASSFLRSSGANVLTFGAGSRLTVL.

The chain couples TRBV10-2 to TRBJ2-4; 9 bases line up with TRBD1. The CDR3 contains 17 residues. Germline V gives CDR1 WSHSY, CDR2 SAAADI. V dropped 6 bases and J dropped 0; count of bases not matched to a gene: 9. For the CDR3, the DNA is TGCGCCAGCAGGACAGACTACAGGGGGCTAGCCAAAAACATTCAGTACTTC. Its protein product is CASRTDYRGLAKNIQYF.

This chain links TRBV11-3 with TRBJ2-1; D may be TRBD2 (6 bases). Trimming stripped 5 bases from V and 7 bases from J, with 27 bases between. CDR1 is SGHNT and CDR2 is YENEEA in the germline V gene. The length of the CDR3 is 18 residues. The CDR3 is CASSEGRPYGASRNEQFF. The CDR3 bases are TGTGCCAGCAGCGAAGGGAGGCCGTACGGGGCCTCTAGGAATGAGCAGTTCTTC.

The CDR3 is CASSLAASGFPGEQYF. In nucleotides, the CDR3 is TGTGCCAGCAGCTTAGCGGCTTCAGGGTTTCCAGGTGAGCAGTACTTC. This chain connects TRBV7-2 to TRBJ2-7, with TRBD1 as a possible D gene (5 bases). The CDR3 sequence is 16 residues long. The V end lost 0 bases, the J end lost 7 bases, and 19 bases lay between the germline ends. The germline V gene encodes CDR1 SGHTA and CDR2 FQGNSA.

The chain recombines TRBV5-1 with TRBJ2-3, with D possibly matching TRBD2 (6 bases). Trimming pared 0 bases from V and 9 bases from J, leaving 20 bases between. This CDR3 is built from 16 residues. Germline V lookup: CDR1 SGHRS, CDR2 YFSETQ. This CDR3 is CASSLAPREPRGTQYF. CDR3 in DNA: TGCGCCAGCAGCTTGGCCCCCCGGGAGCCCCGGGGAACGCAGTATTTT. The full variable domain, with the rest looked up from reference TRBV5-1 and TRBJ2-3, is KAGVTQTPRYLIKTRGQQVTLSCSPISGHRSVSWYQQTPGQGLQFLFEYFSETQRNKGNFPGRFSGRQFSNSRSEMNVSTLELGDSALYLCASSLAPREPRGTQYFGPGTRLTVL.

The chain carries TRBV28 and TRBJ2-7, with 8 bases lining up with TRBD2. Trimming took 6 bases from V and 7 from J; bases not matched to a gene: 8. Germline CDR1 is MDHEN and CDR2 is SYDVKM. The CDR3 consists of 13 residues. The CDR3 region has the DNA TGTGCCAGCAGCGCCCGGGGGGGTGAGGAGCAGTACTTC. It specifies CASSARGGEEQYF.

This chain connects TRBV9 to TRBJ2-7; tentatively, D is TRBD2 (5 bases). The CDR3 loop spans 13 amino acids. With 4 bases removed from V and 2 bases from J, the gap between germline ends came to 10 bases. Germline CDR1 and CDR2: SGDLS and YYNGEE. CDR3 protein: CASSPDGAYEQYF. The DNA for the CDR3 is TGTGCCAGCAGCCCCGACGGGGCCTACGAGCAGTACTTC.

V and J are TRBV19 and TRBJ1-1; tentative D call: TRBD1 (5 bases). CDR3 length: 13 amino acids. Trimming removed 3 bases at V and 5 bases at J, with 10 bases between. Germline loops: CDR1 LNHDA, CDR2 SQIVND (reference sequence). CDR3 coding DNA: TGTGCCAGTAGTATGGGGGGATGGACTGAAGCTTTCTTT. It encodes CASSMGGWTEAFF.

This clone was recorded only once. The chain couples TRBV5-4 to TRBJ2-1; D gene unclear. The V end lost 0 bases, the J end lost 8 bases, and 15 bases lay between the germline ends. CDR1 and CDR2 (germline): SGHNT, YYREEE (reference sequence). This CDR3 region has 15 residues. Here the CDR3 reads CASSLVVGTQDEQFF. CDR3 sequence (DNA): TGTGCCAGCAGCTTGGTCGTGGGCACCCAGGATGAGCAGTTCTTC.

The chain uses TRBV6-5 and TRBJ2-7; 11 bases align to TRBD1. The V gene end was trimmed by 6 bases and the J gene end by 1 base; junction bases not matched to a gene: 2. Germline loops: CDR1 MNHEY, CDR2 SVGAGI. The CDR3 extends over 14 amino acids. Here the CDR3 reads CASRRDRGSYEQYF. The DNA of the CDR3 is TGTGCCAGCAGGCGGGACAGGGGGTCCTACGAGCAGTACTTC.

The chain uses TRBV6-6 and TRBJ2-7, with a possible D match to TRBD1 (5 bases). This CDR3 spans 13 amino acids. Trimming removed 5 bases from V and 6 bases from J, with 14 bases in between. Germline lookup yields CDR1 MNHNY and CDR2 SVGAGI (reference sequence). Here the CDR3 reads CASSTGTTSEQYF. The CDR3 DNA reads TGTGCCAGCAGTACAGGTACCACCAGCGAGCAGTACTTC.